These 11 T cell receptor beta chains came from one sample sequenced in a study of T cell responses to AZD1222 COVID-19 vaccine. Assay: immunoSEQ multiplex PCR; the TCRdb copy retains only in-frame clones and omits some. The repertoire holds 150,000 to 200,000 clones, approximately 93% seen once, with roughly 1.2% in the top ten. The starting material was peripheral blood, obtained 28 days after the second AZD1222 dose. The receptors were gathered from an adult who received the AZD1222 COVID-19 vaccine.

This clone was observed a few times. One end of the junction fails to match germline, which may point to a read error. The V and J genes are TRBV15 and TRBJ2-7; 9 bases match TRBD1. Per the germline V gene, CDR1 is LNHNV and CDR2 is YYDKDF (reference sequence). The CDR3 covers 13 residues. This chain's CDR3 is CATSSSDRGSPAF. The CDR3 DNA reads TGTGCCACCAGCAGCAGTGACAGGGGGTCCCCCGCCTTC.

This chain links TRBV19 with TRBJ2-1; 13 bases fit TRBD2. CDR1 LNHDA and CDR2 SQIVND come from the germline V gene (reference sequence). V was clipped by 2 bases and J by 4 bases; unmatched bases: 8. The CDR3 is made up of 18 amino acids. The CDR3 is CASSILPTGLAGYNEQFF. The DNA for the CDR3 is TGTGCCAGTAGTATACTCCCGACGGGACTAGCGGGATACAATGAGCAGTTCTTC.

The chain has TRBV28 and TRBJ2-2, with D possibly TRBD1 on 5 matching bases. With 7 bases removed from V and 4 bases from J, the gap between germline ends came to 7 bases. This CDR3 has 12 amino acids. The germline gives CDR1 MDHEN, CDR2 SYDVKM. The CDR3 nucleotides read TGTGCCAGCACTCAGGGCACCGGGGAGCTGTTTTTT. It yields the protein CASTQGTGELFF.

The CDR3 nucleotides are TGCGCCAGCAGCTTATCTGTGGGGCTAGTGAGCAATGAGCAGTTCTTC. This gives the protein CASSLSVGLVSNEQFF. J is TRBJ2-1 and V is TRBV5-1; maybe TRBD1 (5 bases). The V gene's germline CDR1 is SGHRS and CDR2 YFSETQ. CDR3 size: 16 residues. The V end was cut by 2 bases, the J end by 6 bases, with 18 bases between.

The V gene is TRBV5-6, the J gene TRBJ2-1; D is uncertain. The germline V and J ends were trimmed by 1 base and 8 bases, with 4 bases remaining between them. The length of the CDR3 is 11 residues. In germline, CDR1 is SGHDT, CDR2 YYEEEE. The CDR3 nucleotides read TGTGCCAGCAGCTTGAGGGATGAGCAGTTCTTC. Translating gives CASSLRDEQFF.

This chain joins TRBV7-3 and TRBJ2-7; weak D call: TRBD2 (5 bases). The V end was cut by 0 bases, the J end by 6 bases, with 9 bases between. The germline V gene encodes CDR1 SGHTA and CDR2 FQGTGA. This CDR3 region has 13 residues. The CDR3 loop reads CASSLTSEGEQYF. For the CDR3, the DNA is TGTGCCAGCAGCTTAACGAGTGAGGGCGAGCAGTACTTC.

The gene calls are TRBV12-3 or TRBV12-4 and TRBJ2-7; D is perhaps TRBD1 (5 bases). V lost 3 bases and J lost 6, with 6 bases in between. CDR3 length: 11 amino acids. The CDR3 reads CASSFGAEQYF. CDR3 sequence (DNA): TGTGCCAGCAGTTTTGGGGCCGAGCAGTACTTC.

A single count supports this clone. Other DNA sequences within the sample encode an identical CDR3. V usage is TRBV7-9 and J usage is TRBJ1-2; D unresolved. V lost 5 bases and J 4 bases, leaving 11 bases between the germline ends. Germline V lookup: CDR1 SEHNR, CDR2 FQNEAQ (reference sequence). The CDR3 has 13 amino acids. CDR3 nucleotides: TGTGCCAGCAGCCCCGGCACGGGCTATGGCTACACCTTC. The encoded protein is CASSPGTGYGYTF.

This rearrangement joins TRBV14 to TRBJ1-5; D is perhaps TRBD1 (5 bases). The V and J ends lost 4 bases and 4 bases respectively, with 8 bases between them. The CDR3 consists of 13 residues. Per the germline V gene, CDR1 is SGHDN and CDR2 is FVKESK. CDR3 sequence: CASSPDSNQPQHF. CDR3 coding DNA: TGTGCCAGCAGCCCAGACAGTAATCAGCCCCAGCATTTT.

The chain employs TRBV3-1 (or the pseudogene TRBV3-2) and TRBJ1-2; D call uncertain. Germline CDR1 and CDR2: LGHDT and YNNKEL (reference sequence). There are 13 residues in the CDR3. V lost 6 bases and J lost 3, with 11 bases in between. CDR3 in amino acids: CASRPGVHYGYTF. CDR3 coding DNA: TGTGCCAGCAGACCTGGGGTTCACTATGGCTACACCTTC.

This rearrangement joins TRBV4-2 to TRBJ2-5; 14 nucleotides agree with TRBD2. CDR3 length: 18 residues. In germline, CDR1 is LGHNA, CDR2 YNFKEQ. Trimming at V came to 3 bases and at J to 4 bases, leaving 10 bases not matched to a gene. CDR3 residues: CASSQMGTSGSDRETQYF. In DNA form, the CDR3 reads TGTGCCAGCAGCCAGATGGGGACTAGCGGGAGCGATCGAGAGACCCAGTACTTC.